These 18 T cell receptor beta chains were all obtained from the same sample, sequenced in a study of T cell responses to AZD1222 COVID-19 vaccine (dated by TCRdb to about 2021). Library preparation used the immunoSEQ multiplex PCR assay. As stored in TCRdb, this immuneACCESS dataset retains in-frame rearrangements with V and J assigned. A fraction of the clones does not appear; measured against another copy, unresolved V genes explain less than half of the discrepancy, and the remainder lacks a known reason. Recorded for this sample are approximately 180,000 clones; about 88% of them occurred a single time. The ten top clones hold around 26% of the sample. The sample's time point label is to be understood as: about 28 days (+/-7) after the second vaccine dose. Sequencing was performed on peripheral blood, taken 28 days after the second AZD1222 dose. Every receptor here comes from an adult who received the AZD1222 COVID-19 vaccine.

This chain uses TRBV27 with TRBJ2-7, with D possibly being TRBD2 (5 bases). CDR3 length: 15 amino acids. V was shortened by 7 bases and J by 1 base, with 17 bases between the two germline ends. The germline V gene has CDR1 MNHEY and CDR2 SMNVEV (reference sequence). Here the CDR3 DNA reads TGTGCCAGCAACCCGGGAATGCGTTTATCCTACGAGCAGTACTTC. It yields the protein CASNPGMRLSYEQYF.

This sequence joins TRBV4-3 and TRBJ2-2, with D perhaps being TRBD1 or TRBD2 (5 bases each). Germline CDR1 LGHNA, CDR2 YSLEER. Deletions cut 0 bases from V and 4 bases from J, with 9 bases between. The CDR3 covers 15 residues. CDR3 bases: TGCGCCAGCAGCCAAGATGGTGGGGGCACCGGGGAGCTGTTTTTT. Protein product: CASSQDGGGTGELFF.

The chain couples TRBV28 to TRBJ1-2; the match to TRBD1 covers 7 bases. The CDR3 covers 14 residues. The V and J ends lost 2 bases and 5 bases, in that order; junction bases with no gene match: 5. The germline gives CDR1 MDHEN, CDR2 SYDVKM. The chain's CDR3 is CASSLRTGFYGYTF. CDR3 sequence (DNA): TGTGCCAGCAGTTTAAGGACAGGCTTTTATGGCTACACCTTC.

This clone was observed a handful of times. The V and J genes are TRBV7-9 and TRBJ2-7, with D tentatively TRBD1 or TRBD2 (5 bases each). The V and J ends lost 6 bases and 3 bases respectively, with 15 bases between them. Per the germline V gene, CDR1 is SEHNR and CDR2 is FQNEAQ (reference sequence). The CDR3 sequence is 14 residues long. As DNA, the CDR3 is TGTGCCAGCAGATCTCTCGGGGCTTACTACGAGCAGTACTTC. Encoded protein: CASRSLGAYYEQYF.

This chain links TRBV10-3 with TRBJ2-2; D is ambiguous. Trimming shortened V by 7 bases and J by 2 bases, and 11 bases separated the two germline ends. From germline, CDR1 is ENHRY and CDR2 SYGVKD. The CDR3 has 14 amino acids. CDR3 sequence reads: CAIKTQVNTGELFF. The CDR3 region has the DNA TGTGCCATCAAAACTCAGGTTAACACCGGGGAGCTGTTTTTT.

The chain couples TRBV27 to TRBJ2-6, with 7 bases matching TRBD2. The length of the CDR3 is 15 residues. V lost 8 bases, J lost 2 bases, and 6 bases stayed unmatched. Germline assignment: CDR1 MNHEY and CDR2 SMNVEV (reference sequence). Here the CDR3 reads CASWEGAAGANVLTF. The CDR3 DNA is TGTGCCAGCTGGGAGGGAGCCGCTGGGGCCAACGTCCTGACTTTC.

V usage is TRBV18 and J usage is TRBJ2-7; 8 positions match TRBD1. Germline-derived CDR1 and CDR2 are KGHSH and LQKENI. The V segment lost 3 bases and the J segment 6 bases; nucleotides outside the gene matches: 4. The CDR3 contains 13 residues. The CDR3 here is CASSPSQGAEQYF. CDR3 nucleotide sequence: TGTGCCAGCTCACCCTCCCAGGGGGCCGAGCAGTACTTC.

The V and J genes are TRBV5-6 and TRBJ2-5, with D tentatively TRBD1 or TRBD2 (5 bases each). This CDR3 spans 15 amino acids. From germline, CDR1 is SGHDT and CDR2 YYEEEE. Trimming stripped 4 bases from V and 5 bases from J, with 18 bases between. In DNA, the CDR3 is TGTGCCAGCAGCGCCGGGACGAGGGGCCGGGAGACCCAGTACTTC. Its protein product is CASSAGTRGRETQYF.

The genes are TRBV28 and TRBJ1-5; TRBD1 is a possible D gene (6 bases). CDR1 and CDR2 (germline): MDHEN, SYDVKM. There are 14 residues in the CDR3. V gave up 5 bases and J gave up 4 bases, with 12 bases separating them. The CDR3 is CASSVRQENQPQHF. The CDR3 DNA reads TGTGCCAGCAGTGTAAGACAGGAAAATCAGCCCCAGCATTTT.

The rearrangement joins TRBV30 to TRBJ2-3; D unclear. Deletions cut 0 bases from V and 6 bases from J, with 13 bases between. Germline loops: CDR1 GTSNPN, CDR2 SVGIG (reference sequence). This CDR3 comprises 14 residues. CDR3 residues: CAWSVLPGRDTQYF. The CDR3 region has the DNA TGTGCCTGGAGTGTCCTGCCTGGGCGTGATACGCAGTATTTT.

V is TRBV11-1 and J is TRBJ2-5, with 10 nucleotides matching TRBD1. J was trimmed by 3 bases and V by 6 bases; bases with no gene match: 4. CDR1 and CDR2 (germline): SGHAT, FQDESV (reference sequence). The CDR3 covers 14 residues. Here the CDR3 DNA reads TGTGCCAGCAGTTACGGGACAGGGGAAGAGACCCAGTACTTC. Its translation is CASSYGTGEETQYF.

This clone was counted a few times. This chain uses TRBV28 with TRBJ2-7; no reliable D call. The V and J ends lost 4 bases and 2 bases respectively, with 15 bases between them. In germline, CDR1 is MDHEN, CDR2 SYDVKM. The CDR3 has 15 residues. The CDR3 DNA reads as TGTGCCAGCAGTTCCCCCCCCGGGCCCCCCTACGAGCAGTACTTC. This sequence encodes CASSSPPGPPYEQYF.

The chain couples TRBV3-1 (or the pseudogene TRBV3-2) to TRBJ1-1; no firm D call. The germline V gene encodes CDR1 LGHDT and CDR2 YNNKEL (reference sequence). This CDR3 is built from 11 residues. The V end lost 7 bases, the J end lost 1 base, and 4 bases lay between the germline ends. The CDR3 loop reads CASTSNTEAFF. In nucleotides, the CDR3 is TGTGCCAGCACCTCGAACACTGAAGCTTTCTTT.

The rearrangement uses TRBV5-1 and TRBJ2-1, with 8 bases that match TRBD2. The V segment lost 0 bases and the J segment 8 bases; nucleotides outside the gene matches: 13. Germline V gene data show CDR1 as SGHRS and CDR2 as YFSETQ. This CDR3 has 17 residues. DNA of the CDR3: TGCGCCAGCAGCTTGGACCCGGGAAGCGGGAGTGGCTATGAGCAGTTCTTC. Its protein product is CASSLDPGSGSGYEQFF.

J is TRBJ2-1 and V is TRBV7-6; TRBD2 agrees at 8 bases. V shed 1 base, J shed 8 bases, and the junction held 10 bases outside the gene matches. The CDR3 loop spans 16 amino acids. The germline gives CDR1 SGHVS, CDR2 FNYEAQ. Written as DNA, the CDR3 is TGTGCCAGCAGCTTAGAGTATGGGACTAGATTCTATGAGCAGTTCTTC. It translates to CASSLEYGTRFYEQFF.

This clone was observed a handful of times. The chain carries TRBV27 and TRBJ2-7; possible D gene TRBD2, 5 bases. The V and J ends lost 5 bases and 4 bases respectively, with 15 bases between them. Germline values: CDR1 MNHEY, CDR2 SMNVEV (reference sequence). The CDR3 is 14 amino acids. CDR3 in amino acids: CASSPYQEVYEQYF. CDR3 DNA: TGTGCCAGCAGTCCCTATCAGGAGGTATACGAGCAGTACTTC.

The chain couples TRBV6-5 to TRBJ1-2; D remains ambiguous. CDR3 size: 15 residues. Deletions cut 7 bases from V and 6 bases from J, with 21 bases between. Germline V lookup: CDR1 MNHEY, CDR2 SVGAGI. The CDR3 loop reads CASNPGPEPPHGYTF. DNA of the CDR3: TGTGCCAGCAACCCGGGTCCGGAGCCCCCACATGGCTACACCTTC.

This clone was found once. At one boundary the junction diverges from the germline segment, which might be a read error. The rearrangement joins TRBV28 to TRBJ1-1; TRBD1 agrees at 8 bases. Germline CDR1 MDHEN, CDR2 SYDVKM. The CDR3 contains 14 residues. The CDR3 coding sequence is TGTGCCAGCAGGGGACAGGTCATGAACTCTGAAGCTTTCTTT. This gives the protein CASRGQVMNSEAFF.